A selection of T cell receptor beta chains follows, all from one sample in a study of shared clonotypes between healthy human individuals. TCRdb's table, derived via immunoSEQ multiplex PCR, lists solely in-frame clones and lacks some. The data hold some 1.5 million clones, with 95% to 99% observed a single time. The source material was naive CD4+ T cells sorted from blood. The source is a man between 25 and 39 years old in good health. The CDR3 runs from the conserved cysteine through the conserved F or W. D genes are given only for firm matches. Clone size is not always given. Where it is, it says once, few, many or a class for expanded clones.

D gene,CDR3 length,V gene,J gene,clone size,CDR3 protein,CDR3 DNA
TRBD2,16,TRBV11-2,TRBJ2-5,once,CASSLGTSGLQETQYF,TGTGCCAGCAGCTTAGGGACTAGCGGACTGCAAGAGACCCAGTACTTC
.,14,TRBV5-1,TRBJ2-7,.,CASSLRTASDEQYF,TGCGCCAGCAGCTTAAGGACAGCCTCTGACGAGCAGTACTTC
.,13,TRBV19,TRBJ1-1,.,CASSSQGYTEAFF,TGTGCCAGTAGTAGCCAGGGGTACACTGAAGCTTTCTTT
.,14,TRBV4-1,TRBJ2-7,.,CASSLLASLDEQYF,TGCGCCAGCAGCCTACTAGCATCCCTAGACGAGCAGTACTTC
.,12,TRBV14,TRBJ2-7,.,CASSHDSYEQYF,TGTGCCAGCAGCCACGACTCCTACGAGCAGTACTTC
.,11,TRBV7-2,TRBJ2-7,.,CASSSAYEQYF,TGTGCCAGCAGTTCGGCCTACGAGCAGTACTTC
.,13,TRBV29-1,TRBJ2-3,.,CSVGGRVTDTQYF,TGCAGCGTTGGGGGCAGGGTCACAGATACGCAGTATTTT
.,13,TRBV10-1,TRBJ1-1,.,CASSEALNTEAFF,TGCGCCAGCAGTGAAGCCCTTAACACTGAAGCTTTCTTT
TRBD1,14,TRBV5-8,TRBJ2-7,.,CASSPGTGGNEQYF,TGTGCCAGCAGCCCCGGGACAGGGGGAAACGAGCAGTACTTC
.,15,TRBV18,TRBJ1-1,.,CASSPLPGPGTEAFF,TGTGCCAGCTCACCATTGCCGGGTCCGGGCACTGAAGCTTTCTTT
.,15,TRBV29-1,TRBJ2-2,.,CSVSGRGPNTGELFF,TGCAGCGTGTCAGGAAGAGGGCCGAACACCGGGGAGCTGTTTTTT
.,15,TRBV21-1,TRBJ1-5,.,CASSNSGRDNQPQHF,TGTGCCAGCAGCAATTCAGGCAGGGACAATCAGCCCCAGCATTTT
TRBD2,11,TRBV18,TRBJ2-1,.,CASTSGNEQFF,TGTGCCAGCACTAGCGGAAATGAGCAGTTCTTC
TRBD1,16,TRBV30,TRBJ1-5,.,CAWSGPGTGPNQPQHF,TGTGCCTGGAGTGGCCCCGGGACAGGGCCTAATCAGCCCCAGCATTTT
.,11,TRBV30,TRBJ2-7,.,CAWSVLHEQYF,TGTGCCTGGAGTGTACTCCACGAGCAGTACTTC
.,16,TRBV19,TRBJ1-5,.,CASSMIEGPLNQPQHF,TGTGCCAGTAGTATGATCGAGGGGCCATTAAATCAGCCCCAGCATTTT